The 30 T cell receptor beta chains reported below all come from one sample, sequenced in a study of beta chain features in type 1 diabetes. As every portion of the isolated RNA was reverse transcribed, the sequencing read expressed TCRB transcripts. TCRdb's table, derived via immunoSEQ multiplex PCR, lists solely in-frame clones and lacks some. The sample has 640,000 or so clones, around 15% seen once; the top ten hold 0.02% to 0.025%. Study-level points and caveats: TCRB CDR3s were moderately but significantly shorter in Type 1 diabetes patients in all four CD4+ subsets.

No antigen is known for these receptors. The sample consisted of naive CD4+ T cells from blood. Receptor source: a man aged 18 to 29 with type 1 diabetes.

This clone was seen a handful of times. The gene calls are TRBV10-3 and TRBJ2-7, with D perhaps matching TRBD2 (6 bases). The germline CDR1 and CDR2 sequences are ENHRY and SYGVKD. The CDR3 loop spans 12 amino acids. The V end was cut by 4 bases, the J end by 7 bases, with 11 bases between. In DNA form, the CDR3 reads TGTGCCATCAGTGTCCCGGCGGGGGAGCAGTACTTC. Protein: CAISVPAGEQYF.

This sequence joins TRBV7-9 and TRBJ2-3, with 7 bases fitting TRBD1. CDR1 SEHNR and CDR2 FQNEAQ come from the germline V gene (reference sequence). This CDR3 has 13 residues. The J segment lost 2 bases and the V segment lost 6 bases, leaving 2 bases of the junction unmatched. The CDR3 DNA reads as TGTGCCAGCAGGGGACAGATCACAGATACGCAGTATTTT. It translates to CASRGQITDTQYF.

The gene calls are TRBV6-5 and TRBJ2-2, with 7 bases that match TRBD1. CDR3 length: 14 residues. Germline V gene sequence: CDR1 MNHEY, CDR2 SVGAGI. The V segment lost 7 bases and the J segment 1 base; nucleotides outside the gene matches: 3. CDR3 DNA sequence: TGTGCCAGCACGGGACAGAAGAACACCGGGGAGCTGTTTTTT. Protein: CASTGQKNTGELFF.

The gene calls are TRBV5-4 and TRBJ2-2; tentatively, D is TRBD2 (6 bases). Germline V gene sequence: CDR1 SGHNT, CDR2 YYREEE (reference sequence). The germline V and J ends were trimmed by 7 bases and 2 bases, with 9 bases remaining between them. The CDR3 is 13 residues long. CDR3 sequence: CASRRENTGELFF. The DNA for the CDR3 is TGTGCCAGCCGGAGGGAAAACACCGGGGAGCTGTTTTTT.

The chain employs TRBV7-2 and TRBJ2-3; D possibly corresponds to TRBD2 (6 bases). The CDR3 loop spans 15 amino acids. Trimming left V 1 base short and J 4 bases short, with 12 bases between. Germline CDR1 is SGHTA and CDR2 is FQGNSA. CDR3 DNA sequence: TGTGCCAGCAGCTTAGGGAGGGGTGCGGCAGATACGCAGTATTTT. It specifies CASSLGRGAADTQYF.

The CDR3 region has the DNA TGTGCTAGTGGTTCCCCTTTTAGTGAGCAGTTCTTC. Protein: CASGSPFSEQFF. The chain combines TRBV12-5 with TRBJ2-1, with unresolved D. This CDR3 has 12 amino acids. V was trimmed by 4 bases and J by 9 bases, leaving 10 bases between them. In germline, CDR1 is LGHNT, CDR2 FRNRAP.

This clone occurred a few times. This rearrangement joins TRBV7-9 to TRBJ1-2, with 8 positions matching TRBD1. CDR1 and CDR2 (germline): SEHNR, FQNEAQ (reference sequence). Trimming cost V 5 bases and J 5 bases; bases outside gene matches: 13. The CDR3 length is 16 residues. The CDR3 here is CASSEDLGTGRYGYTF. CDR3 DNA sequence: TGTGCCAGCAGCGAAGACCTCGGGACAGGCCGTTATGGCTACACCTTC.

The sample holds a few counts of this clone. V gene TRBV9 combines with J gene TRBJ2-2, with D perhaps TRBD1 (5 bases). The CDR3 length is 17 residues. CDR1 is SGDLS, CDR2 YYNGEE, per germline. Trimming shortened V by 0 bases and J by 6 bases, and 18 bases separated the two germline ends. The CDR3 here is CASSVATRPAGSGELFF. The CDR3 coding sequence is TGTGCCAGCAGCGTAGCTACTCGACCAGCAGGGTCCGGGGAGCTGTTTTTT.

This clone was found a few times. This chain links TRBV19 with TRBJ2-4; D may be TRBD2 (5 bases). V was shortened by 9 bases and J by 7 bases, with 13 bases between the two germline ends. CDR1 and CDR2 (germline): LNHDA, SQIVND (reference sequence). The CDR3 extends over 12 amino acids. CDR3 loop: CASHGVRNIQYF. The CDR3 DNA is TGTGCCAGCCACGGGGTACGCAACATTCAGTACTTC.

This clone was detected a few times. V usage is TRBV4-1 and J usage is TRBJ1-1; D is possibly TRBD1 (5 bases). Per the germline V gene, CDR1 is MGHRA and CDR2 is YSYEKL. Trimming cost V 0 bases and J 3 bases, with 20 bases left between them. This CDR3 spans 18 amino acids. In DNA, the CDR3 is TGCGCCAGCAGCCAAGACGGAACCAGGGAGGAGTTGGACACTGAAGCTTTCTTT. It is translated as CASSQDGTREELDTEAFF.

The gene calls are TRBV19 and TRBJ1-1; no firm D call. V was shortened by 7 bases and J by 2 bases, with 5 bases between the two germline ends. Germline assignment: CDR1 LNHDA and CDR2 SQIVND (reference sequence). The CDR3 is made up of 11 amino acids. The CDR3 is CASKLNTEAFF. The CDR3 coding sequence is TGTGCCAGTAAGTTAAACACTGAAGCTTTCTTT.

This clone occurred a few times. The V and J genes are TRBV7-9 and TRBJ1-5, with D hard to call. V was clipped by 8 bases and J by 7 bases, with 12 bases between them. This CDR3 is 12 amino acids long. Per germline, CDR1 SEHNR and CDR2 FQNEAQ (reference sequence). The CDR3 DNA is TGTGCCAGCTCCCCTGGGGTGCAGCCCCAGCATTTT. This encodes CASSPGVQPQHF.

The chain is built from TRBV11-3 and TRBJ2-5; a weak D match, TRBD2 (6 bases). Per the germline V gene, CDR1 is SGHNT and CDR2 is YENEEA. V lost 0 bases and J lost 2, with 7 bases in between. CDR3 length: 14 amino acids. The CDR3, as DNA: TGTGCCAGCAGCTTAGAGGAGGGACAAGAGACCCAGTACTTC. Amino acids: CASSLEEGQETQYF. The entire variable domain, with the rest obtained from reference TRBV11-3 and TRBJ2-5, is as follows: EAGVVQSPRYKIIEKKQPVAFWCNPISGHNTLYWYLQNLGQGPELLIRYENEEAVDDSQLPKDRFSAERLKGVDSTLKIQPAELGDSAVYLCASSLEEGQETQYFGPGTRLLVL.

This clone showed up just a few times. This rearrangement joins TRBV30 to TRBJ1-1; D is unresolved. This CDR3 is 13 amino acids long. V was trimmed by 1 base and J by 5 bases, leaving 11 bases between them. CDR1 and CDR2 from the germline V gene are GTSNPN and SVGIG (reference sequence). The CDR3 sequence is CAWSGGEGTEAFF. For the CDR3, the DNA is TGTGCCTGGAGTGGTGGGGAGGGTACTGAAGCTTTCTTT.

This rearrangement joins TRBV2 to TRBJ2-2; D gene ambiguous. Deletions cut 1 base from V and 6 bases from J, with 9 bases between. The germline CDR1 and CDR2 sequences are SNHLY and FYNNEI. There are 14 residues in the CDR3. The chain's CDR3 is CASSEVAHPGELFF. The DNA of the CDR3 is TGTGCCAGCAGTGAAGTGGCCCATCCCGGGGAGCTGTTTTTT.

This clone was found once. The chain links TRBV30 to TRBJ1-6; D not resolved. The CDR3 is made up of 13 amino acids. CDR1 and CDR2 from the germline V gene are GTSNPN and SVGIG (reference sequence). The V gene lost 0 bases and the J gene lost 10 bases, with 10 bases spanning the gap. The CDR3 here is CAWSVPRGSPLHF. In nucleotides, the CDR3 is TGTGCCTGGAGTGTACCCCGGGGATCACCCCTCCACTTT.

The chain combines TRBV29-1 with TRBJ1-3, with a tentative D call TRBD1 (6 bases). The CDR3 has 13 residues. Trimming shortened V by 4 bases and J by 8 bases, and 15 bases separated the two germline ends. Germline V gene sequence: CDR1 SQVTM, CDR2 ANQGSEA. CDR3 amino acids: CSVGYRGADTIYF. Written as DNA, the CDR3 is TGCAGCGTTGGATATCGGGGGGCAGACACCATATATTTT.

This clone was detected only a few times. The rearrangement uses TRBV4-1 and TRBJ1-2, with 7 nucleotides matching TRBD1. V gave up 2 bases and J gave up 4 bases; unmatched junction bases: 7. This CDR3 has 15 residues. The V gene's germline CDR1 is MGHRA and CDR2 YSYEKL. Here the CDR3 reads CASSQQQGPGYGYTF. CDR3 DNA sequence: TGCGCCAGCAGCCAACAACAGGGGCCTGGCTATGGCTACACCTTC.

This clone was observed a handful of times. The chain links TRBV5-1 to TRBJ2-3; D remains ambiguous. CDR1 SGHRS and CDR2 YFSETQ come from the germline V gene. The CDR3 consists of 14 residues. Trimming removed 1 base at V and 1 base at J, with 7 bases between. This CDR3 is CASSLISGTDTQYF. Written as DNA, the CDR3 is TGCGCCAGCAGCTTGATCAGCGGCACAGATACGCAGTATTTT.

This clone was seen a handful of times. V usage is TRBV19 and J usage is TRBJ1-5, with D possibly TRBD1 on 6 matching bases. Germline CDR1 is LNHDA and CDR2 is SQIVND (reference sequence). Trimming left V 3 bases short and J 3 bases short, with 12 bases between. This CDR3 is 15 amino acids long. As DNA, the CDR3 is TGTGCCAGTAGTATGGGCACAGGGTTCAATCAGCCCCAGCATTTT. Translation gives CASSMGTGFNQPQHF. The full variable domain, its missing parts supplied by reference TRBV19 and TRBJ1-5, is DGGITQSPKYLFRKEGQNVTLSCEQNLNHDAMYWYRQDPGQGLRLIYYSQIVNDFQKGDIAEGYSVSREKKESFPLTVTSAQKNPTAFYLCASSMGTGFNQPQHFGDGTRLSIL.

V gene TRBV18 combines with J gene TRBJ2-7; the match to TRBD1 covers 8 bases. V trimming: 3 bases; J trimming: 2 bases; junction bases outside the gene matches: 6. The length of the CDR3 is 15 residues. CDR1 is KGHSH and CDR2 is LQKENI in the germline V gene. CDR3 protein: CASSPGQGETYEQYF. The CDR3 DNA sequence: TGTGCCAGCTCACCTGGACAGGGCGAGACCTACGAGCAGTACTTC. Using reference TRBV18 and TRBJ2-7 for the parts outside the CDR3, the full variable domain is NAGVMQNPRHLVRRRGQEARLRCSPMKGHSHVYWYRQLPEEGLKFMVYLQKENIIDESGMPKERFSAEFPKEGPSILRIQQVVRGDSAAYFCASSPGQGETYEQYFGPGTRLTVT.

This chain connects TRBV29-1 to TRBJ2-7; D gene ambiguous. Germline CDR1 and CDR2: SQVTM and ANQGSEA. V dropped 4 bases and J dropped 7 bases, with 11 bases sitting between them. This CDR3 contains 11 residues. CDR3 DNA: TGCAGCGTTGGACCCCCCCCTGAGCAGTACTTC. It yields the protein CSVGPPPEQYF.

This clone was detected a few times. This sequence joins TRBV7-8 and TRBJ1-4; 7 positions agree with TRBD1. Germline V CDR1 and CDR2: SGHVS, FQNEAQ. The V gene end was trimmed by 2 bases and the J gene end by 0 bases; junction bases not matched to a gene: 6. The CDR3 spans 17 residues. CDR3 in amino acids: CASSLMRGRATNEKLFF. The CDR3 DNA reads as TGTGCCAGCAGCTTAATGAGGGGGCGAGCAACTAATGAAAAACTGTTTTTT.

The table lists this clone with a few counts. DNA for the CDR3: TGTGCCAGCTCACCGTCTGCGGCGGCAGACCCTATGGGCTACACCTTC. This sequence encodes CASSPSAAADPMGYTF. The chain links TRBV18 to TRBJ1-2; D remains unclear. V gave up 3 bases and J gave up 8 bases, with 22 bases separating them. Germline-derived CDR1 and CDR2 are KGHSH and LQKENI. The CDR3 spans 16 residues.

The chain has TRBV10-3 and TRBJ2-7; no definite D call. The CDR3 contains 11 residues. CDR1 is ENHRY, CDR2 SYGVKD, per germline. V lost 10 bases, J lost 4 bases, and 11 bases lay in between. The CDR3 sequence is CATSKGYEQYF. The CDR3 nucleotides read TGTGCCACCTCCAAGGGATACGAGCAGTACTTC.

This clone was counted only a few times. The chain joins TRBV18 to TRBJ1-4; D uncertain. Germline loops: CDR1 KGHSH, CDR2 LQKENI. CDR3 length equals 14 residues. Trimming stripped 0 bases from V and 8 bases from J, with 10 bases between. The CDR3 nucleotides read TGTGCCAGCTCACCACCGGGCCCGGGGGAAAAACTGTTTTTT. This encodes CASSPPGPGEKLFF.

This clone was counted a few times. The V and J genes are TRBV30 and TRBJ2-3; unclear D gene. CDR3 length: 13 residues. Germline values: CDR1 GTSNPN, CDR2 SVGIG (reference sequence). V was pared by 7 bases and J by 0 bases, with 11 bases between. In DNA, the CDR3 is TGTGCCTTTACTACCTGGAGCACAGATACGCAGTATTTT. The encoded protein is CAFTTWSTDTQYF.

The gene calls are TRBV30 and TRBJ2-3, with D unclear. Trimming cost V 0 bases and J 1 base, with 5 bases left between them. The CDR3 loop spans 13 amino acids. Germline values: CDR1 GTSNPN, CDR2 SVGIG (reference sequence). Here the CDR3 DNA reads TGTGCCTGGAGTGTAGCCGGCACAGATACGCAGTATTTT. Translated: CAWSVAGTDTQYF.

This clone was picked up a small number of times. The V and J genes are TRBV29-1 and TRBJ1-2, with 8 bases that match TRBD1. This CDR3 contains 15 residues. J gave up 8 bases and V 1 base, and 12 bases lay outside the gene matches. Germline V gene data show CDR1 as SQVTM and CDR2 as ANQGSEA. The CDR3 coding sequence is TGCAGCGTTGAAGGTCGCTTCAGGGGGCCGGAGGGCTACACCTTC. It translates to CSVEGRFRGPEGYTF.

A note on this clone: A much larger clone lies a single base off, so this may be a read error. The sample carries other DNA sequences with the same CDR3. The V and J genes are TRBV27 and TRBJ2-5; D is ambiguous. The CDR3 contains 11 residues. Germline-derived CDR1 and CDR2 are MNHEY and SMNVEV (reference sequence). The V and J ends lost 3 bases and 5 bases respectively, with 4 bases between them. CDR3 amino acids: CASSLGETQYF. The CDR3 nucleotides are TGTGCCAGCAGTTTGGGCGAGACCCAGTACTTC.